This is a list of T cell receptor beta chains from one sample in a study of CD8 T cells in Susac syndrome. TCRdb reprocessed the immunoSEQ multiplex PCR reads via MiXCR and lists one record per CDR3 protein. The sample lists over 150,000 distinct CDR3 sequences, approximately 95% seen once, with approximately 0.12% in the top ten. The sequenced sample was CD4+ T cells from PBMCs. The receptor source for this set is a human donor with Susac syndrome. Each CDR3 is given with its conserved first and last residue. D genes are given only for firm matches. Clone size is stated in some rows and not others, as once, few, many or a class when expanded.

J gene: TRBJ1-5
D gene: .
clone size: .
V gene: TRBV7-2
CDR3 DNA: TGTGCCAGCAGCTCTATATCGGGACTTAGCAATCAGCCCCAGCATTTT
CDR3 protein: CASSSISGLSNQPQHF

J gene: TRBJ2-6
D gene: .
clone size: .
V gene: TRBV28
CDR3 DNA: TGTGCCAGCAGTCAGGCGCCTGGGGCCAACGTCCTGACTTTC
CDR3 protein: CASSQAPGANVLTF

J gene: TRBJ2-1
D gene: TRBD2
clone size: once
V gene: TRBV12-3/TRBV12-4
CDR3 DNA: TGTGCCAGCAGGAGGACTAGATCTCACAATGAGCAGTTCTTC
CDR3 protein: CASRRTRSHNEQFF

J gene: TRBJ2-3
D gene: TRBD2
clone size: .
V gene: TRBV7-2
CDR3 DNA: TGTGCCAGCACCCCGGGACTAGCGGGAGTAACAGATACGCAGTATTTT
CDR3 protein: CASTPGLAGVTDTQYF

J gene: TRBJ2-3
D gene: TRBD1
clone size: .
V gene: TRBV4-2
CDR3 DNA: TGTGCCAGCAGCCAAAAGACAGGGCTGGCGCAGTATTTT
CDR3 protein: CASSQKTGLAQYF

J gene: TRBJ2-3
D gene: TRBD1
clone size: .
V gene: TRBV7-9
CDR3 DNA: TGTGCCAGCAGCATTCGGACAGGGGGCGGAGATACGCAGTATTTT
CDR3 protein: CASSIRTGGGDTQYF

J gene: TRBJ2-3
D gene: .
clone size: .
V gene: TRBV6-4
CDR3 DNA: TGTGCCAGCAGTGACCCTAATCATACGCAGTATTTT
CDR3 protein: CASSDPNHTQYF

J gene: TRBJ2-1
D gene: TRBD1
clone size: once
V gene: TRBV5-4
CDR3 DNA: TGTGCCAGCAGCTTACAGGGGTACAATGAGCAGTTCTTC
CDR3 protein: CASSLQGYNEQFF

J gene: TRBJ2-1
D gene: .
clone size: .
V gene: TRBV15
CDR3 DNA: TGTGCCACCAGCAGGCCCGGTTCCGATGAGCAGTTCTTC
CDR3 protein: CATSRPGSDEQFF

J gene: TRBJ2-3
D gene: .
clone size: .
V gene: TRBV4-2
CDR3 DNA: TGTGCCAGCAGCCAAGATGGGGTGGATACGCAGTATTTT
CDR3 protein: CASSQDGVDTQYF

J gene: TRBJ2-7
D gene: .
clone size: .
V gene: TRBV18
CDR3 DNA: TGTGCCAGCTCACCAACGAGAGGTAGCTACGAGCAGTACTTC
CDR3 protein: CASSPTRGSYEQYF

J gene: TRBJ2-6
D gene: .
clone size: once
V gene: TRBV7-9
CDR3 DNA: TGTGCCAGCAGCTCGGCCCACTCTGGGGCCAACGTCCTGACTTTC
CDR3 protein: CASSSAHSGANVLTF

J gene: TRBJ2-3
D gene: TRBD2
clone size: .
V gene: TRBV20-1
CDR3 DNA: TGCAGTGCTACTGGACTAGCGGAGAGCACAGATACGCAGTATTTT
CDR3 protein: CSATGLAESTDTQYF

J gene: TRBJ1-2
D gene: .
clone size: few
V gene: TRBV13
CDR3 DNA: TGTGCCAGCAGCTTGCAGGGGTATGGCTACACCTTC
CDR3 protein: CASSLQGYGYTF

J gene: TRBJ2-5
D gene: TRBD2
clone size: .
V gene: TRBV7-9
CDR3 DNA: TGTGCCAGCAACCCACGGGGGGGGGCTGAGACCCAGTACTTC
CDR3 protein: CASNPRGGAETQYF

J gene: TRBJ1-5
D gene: .
clone size: .
V gene: TRBV24-1
CDR3 DNA: TGTGCCGCCCAGTCGGTCCAGCCCCAGCATTTT
CDR3 protein: CAAQSVQPQHF

J gene: TRBJ2-5
D gene: .
clone size: .
V gene: TRBV18
CDR3 DNA: TGTGCCAGCTCACCTATAACGGGGGGCGGACAAGAGACCCAGTACTTC
CDR3 protein: CASSPITGGGQETQYF

J gene: TRBJ2-3
D gene: TRBD2
clone size: .
V gene: TRBV7-2
CDR3 DNA: TGTGCCAGCAGCTTACGTCTAGCGGGGGGATCTAGCACAGATACGCAGTATTTT
CDR3 protein: CASSLRLAGGSSTDTQYF

J gene: TRBJ2-1
D gene: .
clone size: .
V gene: TRBV2
CDR3 DNA: TGTGCCAGCAGGCGTACATACAATGAGCAGTTCTTC
CDR3 protein: CASRRTYNEQFF

J gene: TRBJ2-2
D gene: .
clone size: once
V gene: TRBV29-1
CDR3 DNA: TGCAGCGTGCTACAGGGGAACACCGGGGAGCTGTTTTTT
CDR3 protein: CSVLQGNTGELFF

J gene: TRBJ2-3
D gene: .
clone size: .
V gene: TRBV7-8
CDR3 DNA: TGTGCCAGCAGCTTAGCGCTCCAGTGGTTGATGGGGGATACGCAGTATTTT
CDR3 protein: CASSLALQWLMGDTQYF

J gene: TRBJ2-5
D gene: .
clone size: .
V gene: TRBV7-2
CDR3 DNA: TGTGCCAGCACCATAAGTGGACTGGAAGAGACCCAGTACTTC
CDR3 protein: CASTISGLEETQYF

J gene: TRBJ2-3
D gene: TRBD1
clone size: .
V gene: TRBV24-1
CDR3 DNA: TGTGCCACCAGTGACACAGGGGGTACGGATACGCAGTATTTT
CDR3 protein: CATSDTGGTDTQYF

J gene: TRBJ1-3
D gene: .
clone size: .
V gene: TRBV15
CDR3 DNA: TGTGCCACCAGCAGAGATCACTCATCGAACACCATATATTTT
CDR3 protein: CATSRDHSSNTIYF

J gene: TRBJ2-3
D gene: TRBD2
clone size: .
V gene: TRBV2
CDR3 DNA: TGTGCCAGCCGGGCTAGCGGGCTACGCACAGATACGCAGTATTTT
CDR3 protein: CASRASGLRTDTQYF

J gene: TRBJ2-3
D gene: .
clone size: .
V gene: TRBV7-3
CDR3 DNA: TGTGCCAGCAGCTTATGGGGGAGCTCAGATACGCAGTATTTT
CDR3 protein: CASSLWGSSDTQYF

J gene: TRBJ2-2
D gene: .
clone size: .
V gene: TRBV28
CDR3 DNA: TGTGCCAGCAGTTACAGGGACGGCACCGGGGAGCTGTTTTTT
CDR3 protein: CASSYRDGTGELFF

J gene: TRBJ1-5
D gene: TRBD1
clone size: .
V gene: TRBV16
CDR3 DNA: TGTGCCAGCAGCCAATCGGGACAGTCCAATCAGCCCCAGCATTTT
CDR3 protein: CASSQSGQSNQPQHF

J gene: TRBJ1-2
D gene: TRBD1
clone size: few
V gene: TRBV29-1
CDR3 DNA: TGCAGCGTTGTGGACAGGACTATCTATGGCTACACCTTC
CDR3 protein: CSVVDRTIYGYTF